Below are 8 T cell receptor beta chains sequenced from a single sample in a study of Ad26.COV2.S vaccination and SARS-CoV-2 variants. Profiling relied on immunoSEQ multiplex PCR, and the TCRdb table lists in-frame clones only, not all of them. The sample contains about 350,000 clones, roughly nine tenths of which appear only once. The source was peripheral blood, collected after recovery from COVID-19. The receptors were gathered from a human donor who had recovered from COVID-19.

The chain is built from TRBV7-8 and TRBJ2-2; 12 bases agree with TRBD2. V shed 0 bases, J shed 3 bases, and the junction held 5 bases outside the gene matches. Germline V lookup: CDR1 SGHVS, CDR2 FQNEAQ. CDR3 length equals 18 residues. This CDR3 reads CASSLARLAGGDTGELFF. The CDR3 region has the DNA TGTGCCAGCAGCTTAGCGCGGCTAGCGGGGGGGGACACCGGGGAGCTGTTTTTT.

This chain's CDR3 is CASSYPDGTDTQYF. CDR3 nucleotide sequence: TGTGCCAGCAGTTACCCGGACGGTACAGATACGCAGTATTTT. This chain links TRBV6-2 or TRBV6-3 with TRBJ2-3; D unclear. Germline V gene lookup returns CDR1 MNHEY and CDR2 SVGEGT. The length of the CDR3 is 14 residues. V dropped 2 bases and J dropped 3 bases, with 9 bases sitting between them.

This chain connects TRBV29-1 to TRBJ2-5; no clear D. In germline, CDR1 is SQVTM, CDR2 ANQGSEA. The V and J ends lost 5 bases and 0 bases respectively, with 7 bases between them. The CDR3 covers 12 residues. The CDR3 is CSVLNNQETQYF. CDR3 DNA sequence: TGCAGCGTTTTGAACAACCAAGAGACCCAGTACTTC.

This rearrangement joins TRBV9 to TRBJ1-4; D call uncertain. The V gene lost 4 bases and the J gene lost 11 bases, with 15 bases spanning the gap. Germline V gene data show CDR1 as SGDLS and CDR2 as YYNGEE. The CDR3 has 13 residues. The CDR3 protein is CASSSQVESKLFF. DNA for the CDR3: TGTGCCAGCAGCTCTCAGGTAGAAAGTAAACTGTTTTTT.

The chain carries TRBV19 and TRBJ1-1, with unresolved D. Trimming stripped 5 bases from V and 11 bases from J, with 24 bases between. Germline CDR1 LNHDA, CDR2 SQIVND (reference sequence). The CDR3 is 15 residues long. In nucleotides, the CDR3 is TGTGCCAGTAGTGAACCAGACGAGGCGAGCCCCGACGCTTTCTTT. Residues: CASSEPDEASPDAFF.

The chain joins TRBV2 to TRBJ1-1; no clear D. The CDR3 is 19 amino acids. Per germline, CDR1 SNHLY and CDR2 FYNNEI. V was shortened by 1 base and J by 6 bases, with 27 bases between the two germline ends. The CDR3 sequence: CASSEEVDGVGDIRAEAFF. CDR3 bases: TGTGCCAGCAGTGAAGAAGTCGATGGGGTCGGGGATATTCGCGCTGAAGCTTTCTTT. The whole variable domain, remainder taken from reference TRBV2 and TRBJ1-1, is EPEVTQTPSHQVTQMGQEVILRCVPISNHLYFYWYRQILGQKVEFLVSFYNNEISEKSEIFDDQFSVERPDGSNFTLKIRSTKLEDSAMYFCASSEEVDGVGDIRAEAFFGQGTRLTVV.

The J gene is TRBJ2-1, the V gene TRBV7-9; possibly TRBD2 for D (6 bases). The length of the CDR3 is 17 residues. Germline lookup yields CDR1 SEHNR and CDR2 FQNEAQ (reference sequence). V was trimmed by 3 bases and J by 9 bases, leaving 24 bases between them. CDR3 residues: CASSLEMGRLRGGEQFF. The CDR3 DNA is TGTGCCAGCAGCTTGGAGATGGGGAGGCTTCGGGGCGGTGAGCAGTTCTTC.

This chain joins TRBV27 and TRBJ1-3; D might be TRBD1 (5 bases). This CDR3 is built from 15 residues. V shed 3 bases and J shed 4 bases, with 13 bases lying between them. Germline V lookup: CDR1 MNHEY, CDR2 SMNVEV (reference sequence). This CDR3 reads CASSFLGAQGNTIYF. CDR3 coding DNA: TGTGCCAGCAGTTTTCTTGGGGCGCAGGGAAACACCATATATTTT.